What follows describes a single T cell receptor (beta chain). This record comes from a study of blood T cell repertoires in COVID-19. Across the whole study: In each case, the material was cDNA or gDNA derived from T cells, B-cell-depleted T cells, or PBMCs.

The repertoire was sequenced with immunoSEQ multiplex PCR; TCRdb's copy has only in-frame clones and lacks some. Counted here are around 110,000 clones, over 75% occurring once; the ten biggest clones make up roughly 4.3%. V was clipped by 5 bases and J by 6 bases, with 16 bases between them. The CDR3 runs to 14 residues. From germline, CDR1 is LNHDA and CDR2 SQIVND (reference sequence). Material for sequencing was peripheral blood. The J gene is TRBJ1-2, the V gene TRBV19; a weak D match, TRBD1 (6 bases). This TCR was recovered from an older woman with acute or convalescent COVID-19. The CDR3: CASSVTGIPNGYTF. The CDR3 DNA reads TGTGCCAGTAGTGTAACAGGGATCCCGAATGGCTACACCTTC.